This T cell receptor beta chain was retrieved from a study of cytomegalovirus exposure and HLA in healthy donors (dated by TCRdb to 2016 to 2017). A note on the overall study: The 500 to 800 repertoires of the first cohort and the 95 to 150 validation repertoires were produced on the same platform, according to a later analysis. The study aimed to test whether signatures of past pathogen exposure could be identified by cataloging public T cell receptors. In addition to the first cohort of 666 subjects, a separate validation cohort of 120 different subjects was used. To predict cytomegalovirus infection status, the study brought together high-throughput TCR immunosequencing, statistical association of individual TCRs with disease status, and machine learning. What the authors observed across the whole study: The study listed 150 to 200 TCR beta chains as associated with cytomegalovirus. The validation cohort had no HLA typing available for a later analysis, so co-occurrence within that cohort was assessed over all 110 or so repertoires. Most TCR sequences were seen in very few donors, while some public TCRs were found in many individuals. Subsequent analysis determined that TCRs grouped into clusters in the first cohort also showed a tendency toward co-occurrence across the approximately 120 validation repertoires, and 85% to 95% of cluster scores exceeded 0. The classifier was reported to diagnose cytomegalovirus status with high specificity and sensitivity in both the original and validation cohorts. The authors suggested that the approach could potentially be generalized to other disease states and immunological phenotypes. Three of the identified cytomegalovirus-associated TCR beta chains were confirmed in vitro to be specific for cytomegalovirus antigens.

For this clone: The antigen it binds to is not known. No base quality information exists; no much larger clone differs at one position.

Receptor amplification or capture employed the immunoSEQ multiplex PCR assay. The authors' pipeline ran thus. A statistical classification framework was built to diagnose cytomegalovirus status from the catalog of TCR beta chain sequences. This is the immuneACCESS table as TCRdb keeps it, with only in-frame sequences that have V and J called. A part of the clones is gone; compared with another copy, unresolved V genes explain less than half, and the rest is unexplained. V and J calls and clone size come straight from that table; D and trimming were deduced from the DNA. Here the sample has 150,000 or so clones; around nine tenths occur a single time. Around 20% of the sample goes to the ten largest clones. The donors were included in the validation cohort of 130 or so subjects, a group kept apart from the approximately 670-subject first cohort. The sequenced material came from PBMCs. This receptor was taken from a young man in good health and CMV-seropositive.

The CDR3 protein is CASSQAKGLGGAYEQYF. The DNA sequence is TGTGCCAGCAGCCAAGCGAAGGGACTGGGAGGGGCCTACGAGCAGTACTTC. The chain was built from TRBV14 and TRBJ2-7; 7 of the junction bases match TRBD2. V has 1 base trimmed and J has 2 bases trimmed; junction bases matching no gene number 11. Spanning cysteine to phenylalanine, the CDR3 consists of 17 amino acids. Only CDR3 DNA is held: 51 bases, read in frame from base 1. CDR1 and CDR2 were assigned from the germline V gene as SGHDN and FVKESK.